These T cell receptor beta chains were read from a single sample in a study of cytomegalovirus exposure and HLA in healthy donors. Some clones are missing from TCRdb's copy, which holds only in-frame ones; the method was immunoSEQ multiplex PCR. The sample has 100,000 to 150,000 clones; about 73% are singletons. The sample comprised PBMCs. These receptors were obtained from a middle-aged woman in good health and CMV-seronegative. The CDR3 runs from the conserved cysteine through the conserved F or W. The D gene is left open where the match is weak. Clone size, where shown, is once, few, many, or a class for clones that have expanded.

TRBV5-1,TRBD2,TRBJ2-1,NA,CASSGLAGVDNEQFF,TGCGCCAGCAGCGGACTAGCGGGAGTAGACAATGAGCAGTTCTTC
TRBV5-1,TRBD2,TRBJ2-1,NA,CASSPWTSDYNEQFF,TGCGCCAGCAGCCCTTGGACTAGCGACTACAATGAGCAGTTCTTC
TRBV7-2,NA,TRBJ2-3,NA,CASSPRHLSSTDTQYF,TGTGCCAGCAGCCCCAGGCACTTAAGTAGCACAGATACGCAGTATTTT
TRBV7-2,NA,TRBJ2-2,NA,CASSPRNTGELFF,TGTGCCAGCAGCCCGAGGAACACCGGGGAGCTGTTTTTT
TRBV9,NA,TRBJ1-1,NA,CASSVQVHTEAFF,TGTGCCAGCAGCGTACAGGTCCACACTGAAGCTTTCTTT
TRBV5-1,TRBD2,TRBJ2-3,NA,CASSTLAVSGTDTQYF,TGCGCCAGCAGCACGCTAGCGGTGTCGGGCACAGATACGCAGTATTTT
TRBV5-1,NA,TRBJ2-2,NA,CASAPVHTGELFF,TGCGCCAGCGCCCCGGTACACACCGGGGAGCTGTTTTTT
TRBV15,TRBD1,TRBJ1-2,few,CATSRRGDRGRPYGYTF,TGTGCCACCAGCAGACGGGGGGACAGGGGGCGCCCCTATGGCTACACCTTC
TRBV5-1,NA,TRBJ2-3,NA,CASSLDERSRGQYF,TGCGCCAGCAGCTTGGATGAAAGATCAAGGGGGCAGTATTTT
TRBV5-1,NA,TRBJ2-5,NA,CASSLIGETQYF,TGCGCCAGCAGCTTGATCGGAGAGACCCAGTACTTC
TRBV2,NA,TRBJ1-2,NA,CASSRIVGVGYGYTF,TGTGCCAGCAGCCGCATCGTCGGGGTCGGCTATGGCTACACCTTC
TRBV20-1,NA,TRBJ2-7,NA,CSATGSYEQYF,TGCAGTGCTACGGGCTCCTACGAGCAGTACTTC
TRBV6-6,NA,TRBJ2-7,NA,CASSYPGAYEQYF,TGCGCCAGCAGTTACCCAGGGGCCTACGAGCAGTACTTC
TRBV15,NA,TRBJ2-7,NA,CATSRDDSYEQYF,TGTGCCACCAGCAGAGATGATAGCTACGAGCAGTACTTC
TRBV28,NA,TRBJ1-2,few,CASSATGYYGYTF,TGTGCCAGCAGTGCTACAGGGTACTATGGCTACACCTTC
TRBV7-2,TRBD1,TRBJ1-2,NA,CASSLATGTGGSGYTF,TGTGCCAGCAGCTTGGCTACCGGGACAGGGGGGAGCGGCTACACCTTC
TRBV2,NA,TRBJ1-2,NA,CATRREVLYGYTF,TGTGCCACACGGAGGGAAGTGTTATATGGCTACACCTTC
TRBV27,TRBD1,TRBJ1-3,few,CASSLRGAGRNTIYF,TGTGCCAGCAGTCTCAGGGGGGCAGGGAGAAACACCATATATTTT
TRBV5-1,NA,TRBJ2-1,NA,CASSLVGSSYNEQFF,TGCGCCAGCAGCTTGGTTGGGAGCTCCTACAATGAGCAGTTCTTC
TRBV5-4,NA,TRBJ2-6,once,CASSSASSKSGANVLTF,TGTGCCAGCAGCTCTGCCTCTAGCAAGTCTGGGGCCAACGTCCTGACTTTC
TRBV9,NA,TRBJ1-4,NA,CASSVTGRTEEKLFF,TGTGCCAGCAGCGTGACCGGGAGGACAGAAGAAAAACTGTTTTTT
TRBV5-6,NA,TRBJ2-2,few,CASSLQAGELFF,TGTGCCAGCAGCTTACAGGCCGGGGAGCTGTTTTTT
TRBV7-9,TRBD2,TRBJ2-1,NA,CASSLGAGVGGNEQFF,TGTGCCAGCAGCTTGGGAGCGGGAGTTGGCGGCAATGAGCAGTTCTTC
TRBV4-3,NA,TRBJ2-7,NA,CASSQGVRWRQDPSYEQYF,TGCGCCAGCAGCCAAGGGGTTCGTTGGAGACAGGATCCTTCCTACGAGCAGTACTTC
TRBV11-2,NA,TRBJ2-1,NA,CASNTEQGTRNEQFF,TGTGCCAGCAACACCGAGCAGGGGACACGCAATGAGCAGTTCTTC
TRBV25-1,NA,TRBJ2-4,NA,CASQGPNIQYF,TGTGCCAGCCAGGGCCCAAACATTCAGTACTTC
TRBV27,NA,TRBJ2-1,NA,CASSLATIHNEQFF,TGTGCCAGCAGTTTAGCGACTATACACAATGAGCAGTTCTTC
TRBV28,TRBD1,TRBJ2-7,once,CASRPRTGLYEQYF,TGTGCCAGCAGACCCCGGACAGGGCTGTACGAGCAGTACTTC
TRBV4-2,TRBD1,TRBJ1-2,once,CASSQGLEGAGGYTF,TGTGCCAGCAGCCAAGGCCTAGAGGGGGCTGGGGGCTACACCTTC
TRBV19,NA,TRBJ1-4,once,CASSTAGEPNEKLFF,TGTGCCAGTAGTACCGCAGGGGAACCTAATGAAAAACTGTTTTTT
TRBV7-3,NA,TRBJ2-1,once,CASSSTVNEQFF,TGTGCCAGCAGCTCGACAGTCAATGAGCAGTTCTTC
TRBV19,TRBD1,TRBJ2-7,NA,CASSIAKGATYEQYF,TGTGCCAGTAGTATAGCGAAGGGGGCTACCTACGAGCAGTACTTC
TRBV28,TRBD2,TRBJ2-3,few,CASKTAGGLDTQYF,TGTGCCAGCAAGACGGCCGGGGGGTTAGATACGCAGTATTTT
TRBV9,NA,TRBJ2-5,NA,CASSVGGGAETQYF,TGTGCCAGCAGCGTCGGAGGCGGGGCGGAGACCCAGTACTTC
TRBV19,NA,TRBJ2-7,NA,CASSMDAAGIYEQYF,TGTGCCAGTAGTATGGACGCGGCGGGAATTTACGAGCAGTACTTC
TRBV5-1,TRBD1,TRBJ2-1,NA,CASSSQGYSYNEQFF,TGCGCCAGCAGCTCACAGGGGTACTCCTACAATGAGCAGTTCTTC
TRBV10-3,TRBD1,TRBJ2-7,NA,CAISESTGGYEQYF,TGTGCCATCAGTGAGTCGACAGGGGGCTACGAGCAGTACTTC
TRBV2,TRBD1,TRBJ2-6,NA,CARTRGTGEGLANGLTF,TGTGCCAGAACCCGGGGGACAGGGGAAGGTCTCGCCAACGGCCTGACTTTC
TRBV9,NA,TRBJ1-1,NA,CASSPQMGGGAFF,TGTGCCAGCAGCCCCCAGATGGGGGGGGGAGCTTTCTTT
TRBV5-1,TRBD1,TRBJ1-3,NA,CASSKDYRGSGNTIYF,TGCGCCAGCAGCAAAGATTACAGGGGTTCTGGAAACACCATATATTTT
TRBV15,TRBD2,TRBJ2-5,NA,CATSEGLAGGQETQYF,TGTGCCACCAGCGAGGGACTAGCGGGAGGCCAAGAGACCCAGTACTTC
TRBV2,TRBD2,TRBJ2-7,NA,CASSLGLVGPLSGYEQYF,TGTGCCAGCAGTCTCGGACTAGTAGGACCGCTTTCCGGCTACGAGCAGTACTTC
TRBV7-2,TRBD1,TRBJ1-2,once,CASSKSPGQGVGYTF,TGTGCCAGCAGCAAGTCGCCGGGACAGGGGGTTGGCTACACCTTC
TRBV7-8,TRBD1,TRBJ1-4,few,CASSLWRYRGVNEKLFF,TGTGCCAGCAGCTTATGGCGGTACAGGGGGGTTAATGAAAAACTGTTTTTT
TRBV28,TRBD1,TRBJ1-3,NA,CASSLPQGAGNTIYF,TGTGCCAGCAGTCTACCACAGGGGGCTGGAAACACCATATATTTT
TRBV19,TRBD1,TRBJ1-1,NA,CASTSARGPLGEAFF,TGTGCCAGTACCTCCGCGAGGGGGCCGCTGGGTGAAGCTTTCTTT
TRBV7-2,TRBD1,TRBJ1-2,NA,CASSSGQGDGYTF,TGTGCCAGCAGCTCAGGACAGGGGGATGGCTACACCTTC
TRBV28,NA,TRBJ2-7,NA,CASSLSHREVDEQYF,TGTGCCAGCAGTTTATCCCACAGGGAAGTCGACGAGCAGTACTTC
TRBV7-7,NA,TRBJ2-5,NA,CASSLAYREQETQYF,TGTGCTAGCAGCTTAGCGTACAGGGAACAAGAGACCCAGTACTTC
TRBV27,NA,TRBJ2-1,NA,CASSLSATQSKQFF,TGTGCCAGCAGTTTATCAGCCACACAGAGCAAGCAGTTCTTC
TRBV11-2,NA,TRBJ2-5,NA,CASSDQGGQGETQYF,TGTGCCAGCAGCGACCAGGGGGGCCAGGGAGAGACCCAGTACTTC
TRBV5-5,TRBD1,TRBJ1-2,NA,CASSLGLGQGARGYTF,TGTGCCAGCAGCTTGGGGCTAGGGCAGGGGGCGCGTGGCTACACCTTC
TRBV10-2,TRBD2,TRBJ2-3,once,CASRGTSGRADTQYF,TGCGCCAGCAGAGGGACTAGCGGGAGGGCAGATACGCAGTATTTT
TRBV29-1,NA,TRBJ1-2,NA,CSVEDPVTANYGYTF,TGCAGCGTTGAAGATCCAGTGACAGCTAACTATGGCTACACCTTC
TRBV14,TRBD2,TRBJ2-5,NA,CASSPGLAPETQYF,TGTGCCAGCAGCCCGGGACTAGCCCCCGAGACCCAGTACTTC
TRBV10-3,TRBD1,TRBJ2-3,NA,CAIGDIEITGQGRNF,TGTGCCATCGGGGACATAGAAATAACCGGACAGGGGAGAAATTTT
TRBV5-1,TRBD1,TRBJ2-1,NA,CASSPAGTGWHNEQFF,TGCGCCAGCAGCCCCGCGGGGACAGGGTGGCACAATGAGCAGTTCTTC
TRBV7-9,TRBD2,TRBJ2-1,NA,CASSSRTSVRGSYNEQFF,TGTGCCAGCAGCTCCAGGACTAGCGTCCGTGGCTCCTACAATGAGCAGTTCTTC
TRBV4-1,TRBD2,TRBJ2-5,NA,CASSQSGGRAWGTQYF,TGCGCCAGCAGCCAATCGGGCGGGAGGGCCTGGGGGACCCAGTACTTC
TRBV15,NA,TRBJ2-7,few,CATSRDWHSGSYEQYF,TGTGCCACCAGCAGAGATTGGCACTCGGGTAGCTACGAGCAGTACTTC